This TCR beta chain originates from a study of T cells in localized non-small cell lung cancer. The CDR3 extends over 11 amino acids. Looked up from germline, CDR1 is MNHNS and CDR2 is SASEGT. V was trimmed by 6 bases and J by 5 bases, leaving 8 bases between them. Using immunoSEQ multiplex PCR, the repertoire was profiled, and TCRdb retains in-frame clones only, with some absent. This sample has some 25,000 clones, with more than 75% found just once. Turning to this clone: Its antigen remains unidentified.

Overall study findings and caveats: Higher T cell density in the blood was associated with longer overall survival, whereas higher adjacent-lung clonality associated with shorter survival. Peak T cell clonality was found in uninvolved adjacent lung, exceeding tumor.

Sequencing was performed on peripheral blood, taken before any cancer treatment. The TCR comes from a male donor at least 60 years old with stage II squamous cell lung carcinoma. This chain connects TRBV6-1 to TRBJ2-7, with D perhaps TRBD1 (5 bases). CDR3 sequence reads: CASRIQDEQYF. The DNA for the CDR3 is TGTGCCAGCAGGATACAGGACGAGCAGTACTTC.